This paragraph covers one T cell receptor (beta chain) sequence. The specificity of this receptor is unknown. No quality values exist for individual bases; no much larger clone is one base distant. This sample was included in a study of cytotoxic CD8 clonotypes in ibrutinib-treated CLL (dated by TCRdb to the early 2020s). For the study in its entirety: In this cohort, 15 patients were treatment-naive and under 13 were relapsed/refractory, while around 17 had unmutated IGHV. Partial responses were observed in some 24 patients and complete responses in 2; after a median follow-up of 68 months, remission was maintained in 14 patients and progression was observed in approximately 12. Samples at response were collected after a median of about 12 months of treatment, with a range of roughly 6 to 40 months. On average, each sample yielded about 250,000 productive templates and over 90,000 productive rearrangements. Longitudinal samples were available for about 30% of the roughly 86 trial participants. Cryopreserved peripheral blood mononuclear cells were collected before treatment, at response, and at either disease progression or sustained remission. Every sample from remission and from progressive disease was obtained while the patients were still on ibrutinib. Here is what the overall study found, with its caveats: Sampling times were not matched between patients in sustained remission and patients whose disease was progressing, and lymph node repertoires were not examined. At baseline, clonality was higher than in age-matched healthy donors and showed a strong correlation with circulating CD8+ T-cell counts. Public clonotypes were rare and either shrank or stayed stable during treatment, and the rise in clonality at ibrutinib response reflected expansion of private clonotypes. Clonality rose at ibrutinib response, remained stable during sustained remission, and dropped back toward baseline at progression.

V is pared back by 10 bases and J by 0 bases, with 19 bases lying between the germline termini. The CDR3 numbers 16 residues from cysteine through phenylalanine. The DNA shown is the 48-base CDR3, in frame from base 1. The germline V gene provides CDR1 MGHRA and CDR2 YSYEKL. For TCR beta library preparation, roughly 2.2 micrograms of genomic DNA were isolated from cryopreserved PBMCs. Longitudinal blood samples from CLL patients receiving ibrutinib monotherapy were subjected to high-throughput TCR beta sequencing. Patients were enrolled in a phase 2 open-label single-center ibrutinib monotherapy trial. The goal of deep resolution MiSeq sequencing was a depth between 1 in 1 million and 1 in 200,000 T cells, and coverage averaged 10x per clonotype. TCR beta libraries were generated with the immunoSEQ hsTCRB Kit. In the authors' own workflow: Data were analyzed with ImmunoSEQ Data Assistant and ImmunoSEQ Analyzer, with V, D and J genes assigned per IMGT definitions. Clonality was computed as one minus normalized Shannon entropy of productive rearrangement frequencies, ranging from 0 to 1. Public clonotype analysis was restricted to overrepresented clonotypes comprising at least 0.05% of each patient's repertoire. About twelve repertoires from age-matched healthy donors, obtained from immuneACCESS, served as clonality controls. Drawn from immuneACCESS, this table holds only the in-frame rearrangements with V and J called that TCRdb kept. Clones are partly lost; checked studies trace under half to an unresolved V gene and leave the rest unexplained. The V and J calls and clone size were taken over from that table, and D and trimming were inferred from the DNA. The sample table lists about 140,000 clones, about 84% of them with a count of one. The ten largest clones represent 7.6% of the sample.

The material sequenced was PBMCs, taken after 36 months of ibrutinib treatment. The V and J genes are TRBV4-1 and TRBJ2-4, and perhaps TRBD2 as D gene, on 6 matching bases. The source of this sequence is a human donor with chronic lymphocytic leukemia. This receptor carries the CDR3 CATHEWRGLAKNIQYF. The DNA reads TGCGCCACCCATGAATGGCGGGGATTAGCCAAAAACATTCAGTACTTC.